This TCR beta chain appears in the sequencing data of a study of immune evolution from preneoplasia to lung adenocarcinoma. Overall study findings and caveats: Later-stage lesions appeared to have more T cells, more diversity, less clonality. From normal lung to invasive adenocarcinoma, top clone frequencies appeared to decrease.

The V segment lost 5 bases and the J segment 0 bases; nucleotides outside the gene matches: 7. The length of the CDR3 is 15 residues. Germline-derived CDR1 and CDR2 are SGHDN and FVKESK. Clones were sequenced by immunoSEQ multiplex PCR, and TCRdb holds only the in-frame ones, with some missing. Counted here are approximately 6,000 clones, 81% occurring once; the ten biggest clones make up around 9.6%. For this clone: Its target is unknown.

Patients had resection in Japan or China between about 2013 and 2017. The source is a person aged 50-75 years with lung adenocarcinoma. V gene TRBV14 combines with J gene TRBJ2-7; TRBD1 agrees at 7 bases. Sequencing used FFPE normal lung tissue adjacent to the tumor. The CDR3 nucleotides are TGTGCCAGCAGCAACCGACAGGGAAACTCCTACGAGCAGTACTTC. This encodes CASSNRQGNSYEQYF.